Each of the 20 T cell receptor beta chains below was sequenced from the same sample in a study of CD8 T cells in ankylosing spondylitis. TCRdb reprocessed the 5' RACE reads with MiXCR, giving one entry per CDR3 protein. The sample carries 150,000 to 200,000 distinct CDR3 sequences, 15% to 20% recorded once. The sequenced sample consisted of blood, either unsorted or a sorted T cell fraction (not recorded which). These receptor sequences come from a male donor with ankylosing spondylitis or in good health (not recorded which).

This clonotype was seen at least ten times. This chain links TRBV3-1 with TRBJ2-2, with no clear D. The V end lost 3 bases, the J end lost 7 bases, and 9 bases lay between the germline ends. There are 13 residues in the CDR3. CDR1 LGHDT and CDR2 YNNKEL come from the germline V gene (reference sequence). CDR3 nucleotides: TGTGCCAGCAGCCATGACCCTGTCGGGGAGCTGTTTTTT. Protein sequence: CASSHDPVGELFF. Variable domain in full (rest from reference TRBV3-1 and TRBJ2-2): DTAVSQTPKYLVTQMGNDKSIKCEQNLGHDTMYWYKQDSKKFLKIMFSYNNKELIINETVPNRFSPKSPDKAHLNLHINSLELGDSAVYFCASSHDPVGELFFGEGSRLTVL.

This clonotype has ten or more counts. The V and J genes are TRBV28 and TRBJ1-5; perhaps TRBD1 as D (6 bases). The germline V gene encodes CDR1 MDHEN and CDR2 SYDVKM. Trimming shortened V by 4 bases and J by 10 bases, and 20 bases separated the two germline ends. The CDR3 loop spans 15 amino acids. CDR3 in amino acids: CASSYRDTLPGPQHF. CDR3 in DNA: TGTGCCAGCAGTTACCGGGACACCCTCCCGGGACCCCAGCATTTT.

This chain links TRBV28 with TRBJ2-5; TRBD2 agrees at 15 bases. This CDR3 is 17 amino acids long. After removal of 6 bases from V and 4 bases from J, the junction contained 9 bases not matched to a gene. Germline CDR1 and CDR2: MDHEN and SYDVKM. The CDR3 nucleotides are TGTGCCAGCAGATATGGGACTAGCGGGAGGATGAGAGAGACCCAGTACTTC. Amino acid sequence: CASRYGTSGRMRETQYF.

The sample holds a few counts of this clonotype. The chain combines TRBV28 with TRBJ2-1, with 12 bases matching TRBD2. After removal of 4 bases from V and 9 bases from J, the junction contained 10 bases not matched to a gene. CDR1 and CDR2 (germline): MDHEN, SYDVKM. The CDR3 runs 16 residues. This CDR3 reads CASSSRTSGNYGEQFF. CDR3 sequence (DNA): TGTGCCAGCAGTTCCCGGACTAGCGGGAATTATGGTGAGCAGTTCTTC.

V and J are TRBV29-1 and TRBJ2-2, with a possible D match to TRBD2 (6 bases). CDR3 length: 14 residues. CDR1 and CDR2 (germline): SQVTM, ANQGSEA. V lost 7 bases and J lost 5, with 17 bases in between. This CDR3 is CSAWGRRGTGELFF. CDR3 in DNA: TGCAGCGCCTGGGGTCGGAGGGGAACCGGGGAGCTGTTTTTT.

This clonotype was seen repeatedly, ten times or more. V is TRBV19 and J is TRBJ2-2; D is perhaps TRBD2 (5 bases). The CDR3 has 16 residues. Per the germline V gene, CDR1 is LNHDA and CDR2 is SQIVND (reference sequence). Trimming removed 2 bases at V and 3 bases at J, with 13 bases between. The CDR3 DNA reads TGTGCCAGTAGTATATTGGGCCCAGCGGACACCGGGGAGCTGTTTTTT. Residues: CASSILGPADTGELFF.

CDR3 sequence (DNA): TGTGCCAGCAGCTTAGGGACTAGCGGGAGAGGACCAGATACGCAGTATTTT. Protein: CASSLGTSGRGPDTQYF. The gene calls are TRBV7-2 and TRBJ2-3, with TRBD2 matching over 13 bases. Germline-derived CDR1 and CDR2 are SGHTA and FQGNSA. With 1 base clipped from V and 4 bases from J, the junction kept 5 bases outside the gene matches. This CDR3 has 17 residues.

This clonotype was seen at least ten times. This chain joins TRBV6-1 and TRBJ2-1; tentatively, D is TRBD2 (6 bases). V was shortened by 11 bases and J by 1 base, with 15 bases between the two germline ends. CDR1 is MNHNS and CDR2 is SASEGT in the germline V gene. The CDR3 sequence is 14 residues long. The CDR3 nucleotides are TGTGCCCCTGGGAGGAGGGGATCCTACAATGAGCAGTTCTTC. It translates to CAPGRRGSYNEQFF.

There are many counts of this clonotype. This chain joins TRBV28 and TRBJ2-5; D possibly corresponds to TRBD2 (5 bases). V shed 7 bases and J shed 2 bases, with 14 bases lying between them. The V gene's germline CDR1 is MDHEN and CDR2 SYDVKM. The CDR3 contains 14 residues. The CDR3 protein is CASTNGDLQETQYF. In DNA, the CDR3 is TGTGCCAGCACAAACGGGGATCTACAAGAGACCCAGTACTTC.

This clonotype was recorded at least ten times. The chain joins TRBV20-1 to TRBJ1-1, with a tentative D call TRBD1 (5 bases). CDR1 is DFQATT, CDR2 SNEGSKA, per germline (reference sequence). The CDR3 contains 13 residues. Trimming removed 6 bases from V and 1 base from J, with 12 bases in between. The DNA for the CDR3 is TGCAGTGCCGACCCCGGGGGGAACACTGAAGCTTTCTTT. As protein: CSADPGGNTEAFF.

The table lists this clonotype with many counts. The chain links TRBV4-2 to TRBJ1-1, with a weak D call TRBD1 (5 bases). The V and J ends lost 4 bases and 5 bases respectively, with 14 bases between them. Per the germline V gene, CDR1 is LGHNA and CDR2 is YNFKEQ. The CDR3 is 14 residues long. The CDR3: CASSPVGGGTEAFF. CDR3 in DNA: TGTGCCAGCAGCCCTGTGGGGGGTGGGACTGAAGCTTTCTTT.

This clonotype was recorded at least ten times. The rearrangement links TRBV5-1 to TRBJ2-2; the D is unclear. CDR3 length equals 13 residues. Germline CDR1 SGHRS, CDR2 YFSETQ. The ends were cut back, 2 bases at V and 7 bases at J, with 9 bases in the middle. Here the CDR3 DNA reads TGCGCCAGCAGCTTAACCTTCGTCGGGGAGCTGTTTTTT. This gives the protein CASSLTFVGELFF.

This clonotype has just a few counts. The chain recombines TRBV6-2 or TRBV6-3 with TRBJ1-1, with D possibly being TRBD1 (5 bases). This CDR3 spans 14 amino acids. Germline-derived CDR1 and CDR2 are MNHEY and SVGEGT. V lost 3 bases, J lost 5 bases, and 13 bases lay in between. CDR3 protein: CASSYPRGATEAFF. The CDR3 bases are TGTGCCAGCAGTTATCCCCGAGGGGCAACTGAAGCTTTCTTT.

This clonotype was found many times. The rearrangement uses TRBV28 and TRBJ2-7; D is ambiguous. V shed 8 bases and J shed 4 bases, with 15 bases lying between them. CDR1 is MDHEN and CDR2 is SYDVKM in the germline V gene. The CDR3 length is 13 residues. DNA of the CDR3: TGTGCCAGCGGTCCTTACGTAGGGTACGAGCAGTACTTC. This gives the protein CASGPYVGYEQYF.

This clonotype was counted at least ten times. CDR3 sequence reads: CASSLGGALTNYGYTF. Written as DNA, the CDR3 is TGCGCCAGCAGCTTGGGGGGGGCGTTGACTAACTATGGCTACACCTTC. The J gene is TRBJ1-2, the V gene TRBV5-1; the D gene is possibly TRBD1 (6 bases). The CDR3 length is 16 residues. Trimming pared 0 bases from V and 0 bases from J, leaving 12 bases between. Germline CDR1 reads SGHRS; CDR2 reads YFSETQ.

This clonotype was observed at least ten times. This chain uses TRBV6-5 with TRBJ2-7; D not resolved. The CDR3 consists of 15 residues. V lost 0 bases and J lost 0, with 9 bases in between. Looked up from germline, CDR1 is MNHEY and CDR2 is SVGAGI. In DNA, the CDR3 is TGTGCCAGCAGTTACTCTGAGACCCACTCCTACGAGCAGTACTTC. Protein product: CASSYSETHSYEQYF.

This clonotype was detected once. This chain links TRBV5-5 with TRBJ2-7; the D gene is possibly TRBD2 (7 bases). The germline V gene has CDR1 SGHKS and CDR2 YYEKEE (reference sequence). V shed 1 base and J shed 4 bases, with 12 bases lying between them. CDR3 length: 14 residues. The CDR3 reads CASSLRGGHYEQYF. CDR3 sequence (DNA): TGTGCCAGCAGCTTGAGGGGGGGGCATTACGAGCAGTACTTC.

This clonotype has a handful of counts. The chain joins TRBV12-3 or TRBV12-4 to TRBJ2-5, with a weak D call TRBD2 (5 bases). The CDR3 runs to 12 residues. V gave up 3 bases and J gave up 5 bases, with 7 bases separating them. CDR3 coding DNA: TGTGCCAGCAGTTTGTCGGGGGAGACCCAGTACTTC. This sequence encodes CASSLSGETQYF.

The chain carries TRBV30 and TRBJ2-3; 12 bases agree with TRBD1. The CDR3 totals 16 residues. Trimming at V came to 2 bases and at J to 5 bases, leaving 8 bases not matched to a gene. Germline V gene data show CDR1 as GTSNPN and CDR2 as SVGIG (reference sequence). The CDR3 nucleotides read TGTGCCTGGAGTATTCCGGGACAGGGGGCGGGAGATACGCAGTATTTT. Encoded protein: CAWSIPGQGAGDTQYF.

In DNA, the CDR3 is TGTGCCACCAGTGATGCTGACACCAGAAACACCGGGGAGCTGTTTTTT. This sequence encodes CATSDADTRNTGELFF. The rearrangement uses TRBV24-1 and TRBJ2-2, with D uncertain. The V end lost 3 bases, the J end lost 2 bases, and 12 bases lay between the germline ends. This CDR3 spans 16 amino acids. Germline values: CDR1 KGHDR, CDR2 SFDVKD.